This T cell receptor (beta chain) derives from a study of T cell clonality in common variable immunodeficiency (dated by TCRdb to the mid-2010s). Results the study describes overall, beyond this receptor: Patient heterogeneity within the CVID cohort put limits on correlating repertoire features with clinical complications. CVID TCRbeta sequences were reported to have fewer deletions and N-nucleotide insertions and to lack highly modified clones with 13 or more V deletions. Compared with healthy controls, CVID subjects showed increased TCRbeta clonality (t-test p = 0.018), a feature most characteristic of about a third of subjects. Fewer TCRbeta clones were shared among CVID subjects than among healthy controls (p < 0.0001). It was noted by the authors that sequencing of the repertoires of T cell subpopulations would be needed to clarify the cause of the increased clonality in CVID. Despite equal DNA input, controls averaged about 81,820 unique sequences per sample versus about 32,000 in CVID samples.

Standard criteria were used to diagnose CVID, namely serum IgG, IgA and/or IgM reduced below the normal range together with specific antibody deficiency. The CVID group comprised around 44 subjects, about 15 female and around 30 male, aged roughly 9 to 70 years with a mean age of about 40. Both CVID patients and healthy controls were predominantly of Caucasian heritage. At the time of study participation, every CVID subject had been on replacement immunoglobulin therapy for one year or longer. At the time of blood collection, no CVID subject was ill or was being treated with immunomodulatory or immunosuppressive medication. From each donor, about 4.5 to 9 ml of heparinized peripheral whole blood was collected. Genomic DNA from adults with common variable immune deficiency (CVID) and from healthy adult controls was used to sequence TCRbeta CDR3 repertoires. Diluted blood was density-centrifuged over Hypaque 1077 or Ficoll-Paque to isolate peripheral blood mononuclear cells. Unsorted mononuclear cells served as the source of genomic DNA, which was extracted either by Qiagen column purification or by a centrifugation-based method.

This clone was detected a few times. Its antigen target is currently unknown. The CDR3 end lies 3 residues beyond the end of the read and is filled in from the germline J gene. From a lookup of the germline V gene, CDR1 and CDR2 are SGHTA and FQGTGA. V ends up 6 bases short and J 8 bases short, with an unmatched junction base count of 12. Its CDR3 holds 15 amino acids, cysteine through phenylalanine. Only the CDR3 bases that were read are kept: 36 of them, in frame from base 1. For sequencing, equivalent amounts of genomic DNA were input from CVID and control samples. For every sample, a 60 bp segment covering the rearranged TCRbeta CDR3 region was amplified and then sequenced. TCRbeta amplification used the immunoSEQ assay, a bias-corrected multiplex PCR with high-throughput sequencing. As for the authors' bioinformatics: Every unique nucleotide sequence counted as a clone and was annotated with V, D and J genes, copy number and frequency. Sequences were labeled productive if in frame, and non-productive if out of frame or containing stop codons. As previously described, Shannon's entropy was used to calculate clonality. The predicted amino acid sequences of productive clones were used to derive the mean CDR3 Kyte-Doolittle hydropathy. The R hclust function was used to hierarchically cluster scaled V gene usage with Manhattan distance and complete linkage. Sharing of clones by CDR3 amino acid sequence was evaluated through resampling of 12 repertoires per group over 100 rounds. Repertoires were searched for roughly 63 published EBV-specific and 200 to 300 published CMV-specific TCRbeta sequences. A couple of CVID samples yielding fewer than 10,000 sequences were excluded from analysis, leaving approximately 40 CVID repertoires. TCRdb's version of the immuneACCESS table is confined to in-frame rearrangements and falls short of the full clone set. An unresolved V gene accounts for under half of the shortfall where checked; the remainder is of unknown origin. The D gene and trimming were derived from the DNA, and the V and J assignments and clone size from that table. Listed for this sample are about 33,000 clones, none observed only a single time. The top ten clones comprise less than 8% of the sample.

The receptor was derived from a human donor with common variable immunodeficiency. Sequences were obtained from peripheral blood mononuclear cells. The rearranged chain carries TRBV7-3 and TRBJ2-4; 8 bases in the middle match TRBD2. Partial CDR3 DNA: TGTGCCAGCAGTCCGCGGGCGGGGGGCGGAGACATT. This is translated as CASSPRAGGGDI. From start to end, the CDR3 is CASSPRAGGGDIQYF.